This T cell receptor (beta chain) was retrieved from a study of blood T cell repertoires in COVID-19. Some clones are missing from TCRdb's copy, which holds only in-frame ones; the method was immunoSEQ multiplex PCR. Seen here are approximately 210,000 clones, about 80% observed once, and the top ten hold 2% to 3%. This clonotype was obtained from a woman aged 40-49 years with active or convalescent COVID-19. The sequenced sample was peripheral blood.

CDR3 region: CASSQDSNTGTGIETQYF. Written as DNA, the CDR3 is TGCGCCAGCAGCCAAGATTCAAATACCGGGACAGGGATAGAGACCCAGTACTTC. The chain recombines TRBV4-1 with TRBJ2-5, with TRBD1 identical over 9 bases. V trimming: 0 bases; J trimming: 4 bases; junction bases outside the gene matches: 12. CDR3 length: 18 amino acids. Germline V gene lookup returns CDR1 MGHRA and CDR2 YSYEKL.